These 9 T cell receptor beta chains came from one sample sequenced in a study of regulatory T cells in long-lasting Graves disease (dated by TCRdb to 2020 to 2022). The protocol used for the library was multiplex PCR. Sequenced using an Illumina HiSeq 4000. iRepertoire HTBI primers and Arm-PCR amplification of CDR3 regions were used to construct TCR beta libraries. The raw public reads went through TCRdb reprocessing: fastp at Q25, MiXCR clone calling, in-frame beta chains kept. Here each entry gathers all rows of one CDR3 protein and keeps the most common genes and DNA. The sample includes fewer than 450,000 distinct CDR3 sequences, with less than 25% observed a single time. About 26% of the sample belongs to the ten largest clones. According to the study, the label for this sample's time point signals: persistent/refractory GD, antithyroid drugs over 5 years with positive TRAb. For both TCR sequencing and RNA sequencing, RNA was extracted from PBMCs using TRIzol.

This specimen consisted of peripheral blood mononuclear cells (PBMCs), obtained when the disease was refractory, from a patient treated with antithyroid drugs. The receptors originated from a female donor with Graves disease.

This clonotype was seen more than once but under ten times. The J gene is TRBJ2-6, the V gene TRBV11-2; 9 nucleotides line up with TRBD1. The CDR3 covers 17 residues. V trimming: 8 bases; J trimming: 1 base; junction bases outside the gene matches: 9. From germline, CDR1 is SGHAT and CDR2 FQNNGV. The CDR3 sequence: CASDYGQGRSGANVLTF. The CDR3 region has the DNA TGTGCCAGCGACTACGGACAGGGGAGATCTGGGGCCAACGTCCTGACTTTC.

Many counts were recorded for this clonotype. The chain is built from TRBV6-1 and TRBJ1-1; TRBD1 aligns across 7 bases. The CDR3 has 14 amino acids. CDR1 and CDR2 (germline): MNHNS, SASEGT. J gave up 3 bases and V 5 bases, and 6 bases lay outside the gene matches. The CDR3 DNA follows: TGTGCCAGCAGTATAAGGGGGCTTGACACTGAAGCTTTCTTT. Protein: CASSIRGLDTEAFF.

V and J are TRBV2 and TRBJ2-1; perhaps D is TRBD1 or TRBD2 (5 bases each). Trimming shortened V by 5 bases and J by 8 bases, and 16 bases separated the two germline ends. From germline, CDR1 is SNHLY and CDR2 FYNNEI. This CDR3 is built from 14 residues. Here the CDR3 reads CASSKDGRGDEQFF. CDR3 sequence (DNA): TGTGCCAGCAGTAAGGACGGCCGGGGCGATGAGCAGTTCTTC.

The CDR3 coding sequence is TGCAGCGTTGGTCGGGACAGTGTCGAGCAGTACTTC. This gives the protein CSVGRDSVEQYF. The V and J genes are TRBV29-1 and TRBJ2-7, with 7 bases identical to TRBD1. Germline assignment: CDR1 SQVTM and CDR2 ANQGSEA. J gave up 6 bases and V 4 bases, and 6 bases lay outside the gene matches. The length of the CDR3 is 12 residues.

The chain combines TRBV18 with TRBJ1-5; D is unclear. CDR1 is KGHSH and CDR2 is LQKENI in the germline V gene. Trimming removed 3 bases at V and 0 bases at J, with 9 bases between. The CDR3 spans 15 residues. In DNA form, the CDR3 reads TGTGCCAGCTCACCCGAGGATTATAGCAATCAGCCCCAGCATTTT. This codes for CASSPEDYSNQPQHF.

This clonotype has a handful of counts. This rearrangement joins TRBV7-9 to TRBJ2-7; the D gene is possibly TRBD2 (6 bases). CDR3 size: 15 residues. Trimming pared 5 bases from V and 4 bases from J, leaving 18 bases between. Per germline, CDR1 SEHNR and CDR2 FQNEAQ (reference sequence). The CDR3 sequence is CASSPEPGLGYEQYF. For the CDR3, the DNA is TGTGCCAGCAGCCCTGAACCGGGACTTGGGTACGAGCAGTACTTC.

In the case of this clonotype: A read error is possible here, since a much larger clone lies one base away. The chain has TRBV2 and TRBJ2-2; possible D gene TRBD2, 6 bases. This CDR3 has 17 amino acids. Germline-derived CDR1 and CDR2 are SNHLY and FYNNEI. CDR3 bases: TGTGCCAGCAGTGAAAGGGGCCTACCTTCGAACACCGGGGGGCTGTTTTTT. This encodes CASSERGLPSNTGGLFF.

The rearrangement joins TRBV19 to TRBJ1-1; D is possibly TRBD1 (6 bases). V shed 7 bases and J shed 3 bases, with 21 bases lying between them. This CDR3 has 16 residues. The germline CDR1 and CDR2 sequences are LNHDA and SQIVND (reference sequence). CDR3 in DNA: TGTGCCAGTAACCCCGTTGGGCGGGGGCAGGACACTGAAGCTTTCTTT. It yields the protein CASNPVGRGQDTEAFF. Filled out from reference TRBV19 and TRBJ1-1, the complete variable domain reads DGGITQSPKYLFRKEGQNVTLSCEQNLNHDAMYWYRQDPGQGLRLIYYSQIVNDFQKGDIAEGYSVSREKKESFPLTVTSAQKNPTAFYLCASNPVGRGQDTEAFFGQGTRLTVV.

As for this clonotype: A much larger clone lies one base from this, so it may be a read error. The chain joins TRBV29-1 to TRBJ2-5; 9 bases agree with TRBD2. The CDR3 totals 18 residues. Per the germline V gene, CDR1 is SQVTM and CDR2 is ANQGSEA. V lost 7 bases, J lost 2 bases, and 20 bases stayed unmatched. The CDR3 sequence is CSADYPGSERGAQETQYF. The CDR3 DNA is TGCAGCGCTGACTACCCCGGCTCCGAGCGGGGGGCTCAAGAGACCCAGTACTTC.